This TCR beta chain was recorded in a study of naive and memory T cell subsets. An equimolar mix of two oligonucleotides served as the beta constant-region primer for TRBC1 and TRBC2. A 12-nucleotide UMI and the SP2 primer were added to the cDNA 3' end by oligonucleotide ligation. From the UMI-ligation and nested PCR reads, TCRdb called clonotypes with MiXCR, one entry per CDR3 protein. The sample records 140,000 to 150,000 distinct CDR3 sequences, about 17% being singletons. The table lists this clonotype with a few counts. Its cognate antigen is unknown. Trimming took 1 base from V and 2 from J, leaving 13 bases between them. The CDR3 extends over 15 amino acids. The V gene's germline CDR1 is SQVTM and CDR2 ANQGSEA. Broader study findings: Diversity fell and Gini index rose from naive through CM, EM, EMRA.

The chain couples TRBV29-1 to TRBJ2-3; D not resolved. The sequence came from a human donor in good health. Input material: naive CD4+ T cells from blood. The CDR3 protein is CSVEGTSGPTDTQYF. In DNA form, the CDR3 reads TGCAGCGTTGAAGGGACCTCAGGCCCCACAGATACGCAGTATTTT.